A selection of T cell receptor beta chains follows, all from one sample in a study of shared clonotypes between healthy human individuals. Sequenced by immunoSEQ multiplex PCR; TCRdb stores in-frame clones only, minus some. This table has some 680,000 clones, around 73% appearing once. What was sequenced was memory CD4+ T cells sorted from blood. These receptors were collected from a woman aged 25-40 years in good health. CDR3s include the opening cysteine and the closing phenylalanine or tryptophan. The D gene is left open where the match is weak. Not all rows give a size; the values are once, few, many and, for expanded clones, a class.

j_call,clone_size,v_call,d_call,cdr3_nt,cdr3_aa
TRBJ1-5,few,TRBV19,-,TGTGCCAGTAGTATATCGGGGATGGTCAATCAGCCCCAGCATTTT,CASSISGMVNQPQHF
TRBJ1-1,-,TRBV29-1,-,TGCAGCGTTGTTATGGTAAAGACTGAAGCTTTCTTT,CSVVMVKTEAFF
TRBJ2-3,-,TRBV6-1,TRBD1,TGTGCCAGCATACAGGGGACAGATACGCAGTATTTT,CASIQGTDTQYF
TRBJ1-1,-,TRBV5-1,-,TGCGCCAGCAGCCTTAGGACAGTGAACACTGAAGCTTTCTTT,CASSLRTVNTEAFF
TRBJ2-7,-,TRBV10-1,-,TGCGCCAGCAGTGAGTCGAAGGGCGACATGGGAGAGCAGTACTTC,CASSESKGDMGEQYF
TRBJ2-7,-,TRBV5-1,TRBD2,TGCGCCAGCAGCTTCCTAGCGGGAATCCACGAGCAGTACTTC,CASSFLAGIHEQYF
TRBJ1-2,few,TRBV7-2,-,TGTGCCAGCAGCTTAAGAGACTATGGCTACACCTTC,CASSLRDYGYTF
TRBJ1-2,-,TRBV28,-,TGTGCCAGCGTTCGGGGAACCTATGGCTACACCTTC,CASVRGTYGYTF
TRBJ2-1,-,TRBV14,-,TGTGCCAGCAGCCATGGGGACTCACTGAACAATGAGCAGTTCTTC,CASSHGDSLNNEQFF
TRBJ2-1,-,TRBV7-9,-,TGTGCCAGCAGCTCGGATCAGAACAATGAGCAGTTCTTC,CASSSDQNNEQFF
TRBJ2-7,-,TRBV6-1,TRBD2,TGTGCCAGCAAGTCGACTAGCGGGGTGTCCTACGAGCAGTACTTC,CASKSTSGVSYEQYF
TRBJ1-2,few,TRBV29-1,-,TGCAGCGCCTCCTCCGGGACGGGAGGTAATGCGGGCTACACCTTC,CSASSGTGGNAGYTF
TRBJ2-7,-,TRBV7-8,TRBD2,TGTGCCAGCAGCACAGCGGCGGGAGGAACCTACGAGCAGTACTTC,CASSTAAGGTYEQYF
TRBJ2-2,few,TRBV7-3,-,TGTGCCAGCAGCTTAGGCTCCGCGAACACCGGGGAGCTGTTTTTT,CASSLGSANTGELFF
TRBJ2-7,many,TRBV25-1,-,TGTGCCAGCACCTCTCGACAGGCCTACGAGCAGTACTTC,CASTSRQAYEQYF
TRBJ2-3,-,TRBV5-1,-,TGCGCCAGCAGCTTGAAAACAGGAGAGCGCACAGATACGCAGTATTTT,CASSLKTGERTDTQYF
TRBJ1-2,-,TRBV5-1,-,TGCGCCAGCAGCCCGGGGGACTATGGCTACACCTTC,CASSPGDYGYTF
TRBJ2-1,-,TRBV28,TRBD2,TGTGCCAGCAGGGGTAGCGGGGGGCTCAATGAGCAGTTCTTC,CASRGSGGLNEQFF
TRBJ2-7,once,TRBV14,-,TGTGCCAGCAGCCAAGGCCCTCGGCAGTACTTC,CASSQGPRQYF
TRBJ2-5,-,TRBV21-1,-,TGTGCCAGCAGCACCGAAGAGACCCAGTACTTC,CASSTEETQYF
TRBJ1-1,-,TRBV10-1,-,TGCGCCAGCCGACCGGGCAAGGGGACGAACACTGAAGCTTTCTTT,CASRPGKGTNTEAFF
TRBJ1-4,-,TRBV19,-,TGTGCCAGCCACGCCTATGCAACTAATGAAAAACTGTTTTTT,CASHAYATNEKLFF
TRBJ2-2,-,TRBV6-6,TRBD2,TGTGCCAGCCGACCCGGGGGGACCACGACCGGGGAGCTGTTTTTT,CASRPGGTTTGELFF
TRBJ2-1,-,TRBV28,TRBD1,TGTGCCAGCAGTTTCGGACAGGGGGCTCTAGCGAGCTCCTACAATGAGCAGTTCTTC,CASSFGQGALASSYNEQFF
TRBJ2-7,-,TRBV7-9,TRBD2,TGTGCCAGCAGCGTAACTAGCGGGAGCTACGAGCAGTACTTC,CASSVTSGSYEQYF
TRBJ2-1,-,TRBV4-2,-,TGTGCCAGCAGCCAAGACGGAGGGGGTTACAATGAGCAGTTCTTC,CASSQDGGGYNEQFF
TRBJ2-2,-,TRBV7-9,TRBD2,TGTGCCAGCAGCTTAGCGGGAGGGCCAACCGGGGAGCTGTTTTTT,CASSLAGGPTGELFF
TRBJ1-2,few,TRBV5-1,TRBD1,TGCGCCAGCAGCTTGGCCGGGACAGACTATGGCTACACCTTC,CASSLAGTDYGYTF
TRBJ2-5,few,TRBV11-2,-,TGTGCCAGCAGCTTTTTGGGTCAAGAGACCCAGTACTTC,CASSFLGQETQYF
TRBJ2-3,-,TRBV18,-,TGTGCCAGCTCCGCCCCACAGGGGGAGCGGGAGGGCACAGATACGCAGTATTTT,CASSAPQGEREGTDTQYF
TRBJ1-1,few,TRBV29-1,-,TGCAGCGTTGACCCGGGGAACACTGAAGCTTTCTTT,CSVDPGNTEAFF
TRBJ2-3,-,TRBV5-4,TRBD2,TGTGCCAGCAGCCCCGGACTAGCCGGCACAGATACGCAGTATTTT,CASSPGLAGTDTQYF
TRBJ2-1,-,TRBV2,-,TGTGCCACTGTTCGGGGGCTAGTCGACCTCAAGCAGTTCTTC,CATVRGLVDLKQFF
TRBJ1-1,-,TRBV5-4,TRBD1,TGTGCCAGCAGCTTACAGGGGGGAGGGACTGAAGCTTTCTTT,CASSLQGGGTEAFF
TRBJ2-5,-,TRBV2,TRBD1,TGTGCCAGTGCCTTAGAGGGGGCTGAGACCCAGTACTTC,CASALEGAETQYF
TRBJ1-5,-,TRBV7-9,-,TGTGCCAGCAGCTTAGGATTCATTACAGGGTTAGATCAGCCCCAGCATTTT,CASSLGFITGLDQPQHF
TRBJ2-1,-,TRBV7-6,TRBD2,TGTGCCAGCAGCTTAGCCGGGACTAGCGGGTACAATGAGCAGTTCTTC,CASSLAGTSGYNEQFF
TRBJ1-6,-,TRBV2,-,TGTGCCAGCAGTCCCGCAGGGGACTCCTATAATTCACCCCTCCACTTT,CASSPAGDSYNSPLHF
TRBJ2-5,few,TRBV4-1,TRBD1,TGCGCCAGCAGCCAAGGATGGGACAGGGGGGATCAAGAGACCCAGTACTTC,CASSQGWDRGDQETQYF
TRBJ1-6,-,TRBV5-5,-,TGTGCCAGCAGCTCGGGACCGTCCTCTGCTAATTCACCCCTCCACTTT,CASSSGPSSANSPLHF
TRBJ2-3,-,TRBV15,-,TGTGCCACCAGCAGGGGGGCCACAGATACGCAGTATTTT,CATSRGATDTQYF
TRBJ2-5,-,TRBV7-2,-,TGTGCCAGCAGCTTCTACGGAGAGACCCAGTACTTC,CASSFYGETQYF
TRBJ2-1,few,TRBV14,-,TGTGCCAGCAGCCAAGTGAATAGCGATGAGCAGTTCTTC,CASSQVNSDEQFF
TRBJ1-5,once,TRBV6-1,TRBD1,TGTGCCAGCCAGGGGGCTTTGGTATATCAGCCCCAGCATTTT,CASQGALVYQPQHF
TRBJ2-1,-,TRBV5-4,TRBD1,TGTGCCAGCAGCTACGACAGGGGTGAGCAGTTCTTC,CASSYDRGEQFF
TRBJ2-1,-,TRBV7-2,TRBD2,TGTGCCAGCAGCTTAACGGGAGGGTATAATGAGCAGTTCTTC,CASSLTGGYNEQFF
TRBJ2-7,-,TRBV29-1,-,TGCAGCGTACCGAAGGGTCCCTACGAGCAGTACTTC,CSVPKGPYEQYF
TRBJ2-3,-,TRBV10-3,-,TGTGCCATCAGTGCGCCCAAGGGGTTTAGCACAGATACGCAGTATTTT,CAISAPKGFSTDTQYF
TRBJ2-1,-,TRBV10-3,-,TGTGCCATCAGTGAGTCGAGCCTAGCTGTCAATGAGCAGTTCTTC,CAISESSLAVNEQFF
TRBJ2-2,-,TRBV28,-,TGTGCCAGCAGCTCCAGGGGTGGGGAGCTGTTTTTT,CASSSRGGELFF
TRBJ2-2,-,TRBV5-1,-,TGCGCCAGCAGCTTGGAAGCGGCGAACACCGGGGAGCTGTTTTTT,CASSLEAANTGELFF
TRBJ1-1,-,TRBV10-3,TRBD1,TGTGCCACCCACAGGGGAGATAGGAACACTGAAGCTTTCTTT,CATHRGDRNTEAFF
TRBJ2-1,once,TRBV9,-,TGTGCCAGCAGCGTAGGCAGGGGCTACAATGAGCAGTTCTTC,CASSVGRGYNEQFF
TRBJ1-6,-,TRBV30,TRBD1,TGTGCCTGGAGTGTATACAGGGGGTCCTATAATTCACCCCTCCACTTT,CAWSVYRGSYNSPLHF
TRBJ2-1,many,TRBV7-2,-,TGTGCCAGCAGCTTAGTTGGGCAGGGATACAATGAGCAGTTCTTC,CASSLVGQGYNEQFF
TRBJ2-7,-,TRBV4-2,TRBD1,TGTGCCAGCAGCCAAGGCCCGGACAGGAGCTCCTACGAGCAGTACTTC,CASSQGPDRSSYEQYF
TRBJ1-4,once,TRBV5-1,-,TGCGCCAGCAGCTTTCTCTCCGGGACCGCAGGTGAAAAACTGTTTTTT,CASSFLSGTAGEKLFF
TRBJ2-1,-,TRBV5-1,TRBD2,TGCGCCAGCAGCTCCCGGACTAGCGGGACGGGTGAGCAGTTCTTC,CASSSRTSGTGEQFF
TRBJ1-2,-,TRBV28,-,TGTGCCAGCAGTTTCCCCGGAGGGGCTAACTATGGCTACACCTTC,CASSFPGGANYGYTF